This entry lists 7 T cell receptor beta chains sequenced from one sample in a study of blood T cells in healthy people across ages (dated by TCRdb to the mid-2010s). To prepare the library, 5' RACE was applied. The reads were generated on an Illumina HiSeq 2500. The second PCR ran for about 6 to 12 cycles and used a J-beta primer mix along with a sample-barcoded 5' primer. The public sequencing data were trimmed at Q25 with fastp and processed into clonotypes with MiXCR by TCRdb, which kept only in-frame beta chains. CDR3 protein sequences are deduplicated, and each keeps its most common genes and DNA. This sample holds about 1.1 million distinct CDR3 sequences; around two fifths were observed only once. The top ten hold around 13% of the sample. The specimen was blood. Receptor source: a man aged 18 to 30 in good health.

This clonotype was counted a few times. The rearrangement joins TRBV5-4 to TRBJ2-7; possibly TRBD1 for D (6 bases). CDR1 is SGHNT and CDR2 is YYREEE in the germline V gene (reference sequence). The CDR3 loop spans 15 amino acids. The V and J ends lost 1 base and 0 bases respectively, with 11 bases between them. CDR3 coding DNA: TGTGCCAGCAGCTTGTCTGGACAGTTCTCCTACGAGCAGTACTTC. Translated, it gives CASSLSGQFSYEQYF.

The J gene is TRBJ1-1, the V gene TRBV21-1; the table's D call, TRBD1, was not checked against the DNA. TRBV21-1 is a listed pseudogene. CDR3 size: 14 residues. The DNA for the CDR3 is TGTGCCAGCAGGGGGACACCCAGGAACACTGAAGCTTTCTTT. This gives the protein CASRGTPRNTEAFF.

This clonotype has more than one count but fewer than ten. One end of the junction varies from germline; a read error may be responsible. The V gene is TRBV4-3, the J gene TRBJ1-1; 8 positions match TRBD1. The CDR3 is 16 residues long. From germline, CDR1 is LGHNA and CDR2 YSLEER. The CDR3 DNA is TGCGCTAGCAGCCAAGCGCCAGGGGGCATGAACACTGAAGCTTTCTTT. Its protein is CASSQAPGGMNTEAFF.

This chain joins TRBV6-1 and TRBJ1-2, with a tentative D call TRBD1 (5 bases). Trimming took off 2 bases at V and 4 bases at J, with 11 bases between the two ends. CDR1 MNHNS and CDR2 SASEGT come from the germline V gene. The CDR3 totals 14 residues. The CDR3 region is CASSEKLGPYGYTF. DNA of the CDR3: TGTGCCAGCAGTGAAAAACTGGGGCCCTATGGCTACACCTTC.

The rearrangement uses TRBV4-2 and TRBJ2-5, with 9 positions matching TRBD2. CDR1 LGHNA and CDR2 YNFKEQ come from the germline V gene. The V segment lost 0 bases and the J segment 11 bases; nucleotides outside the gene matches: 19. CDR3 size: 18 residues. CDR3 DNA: TGTGCCAGCAGCCAAGAGAGTTCGGGACTAGCTCCCCACAATGAGCAGTACTTC. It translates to CASSQESSGLAPHNEQYF.

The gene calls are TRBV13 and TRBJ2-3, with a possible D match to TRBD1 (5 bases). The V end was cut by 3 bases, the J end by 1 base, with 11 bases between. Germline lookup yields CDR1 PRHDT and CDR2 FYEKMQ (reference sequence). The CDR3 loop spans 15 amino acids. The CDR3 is CASSFVGHGTDTQYF. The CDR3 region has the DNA TGTGCCAGCAGCTTTGTGGGGCACGGCACAGATACGCAGTATTTT.

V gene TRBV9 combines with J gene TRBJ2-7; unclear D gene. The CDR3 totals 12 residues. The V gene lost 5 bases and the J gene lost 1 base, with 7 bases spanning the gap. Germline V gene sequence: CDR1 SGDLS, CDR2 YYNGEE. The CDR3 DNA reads TGTGCCAGCAGGGAACTTTCCTACGAGCAGTACTTC. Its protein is CASRELSYEQYF.